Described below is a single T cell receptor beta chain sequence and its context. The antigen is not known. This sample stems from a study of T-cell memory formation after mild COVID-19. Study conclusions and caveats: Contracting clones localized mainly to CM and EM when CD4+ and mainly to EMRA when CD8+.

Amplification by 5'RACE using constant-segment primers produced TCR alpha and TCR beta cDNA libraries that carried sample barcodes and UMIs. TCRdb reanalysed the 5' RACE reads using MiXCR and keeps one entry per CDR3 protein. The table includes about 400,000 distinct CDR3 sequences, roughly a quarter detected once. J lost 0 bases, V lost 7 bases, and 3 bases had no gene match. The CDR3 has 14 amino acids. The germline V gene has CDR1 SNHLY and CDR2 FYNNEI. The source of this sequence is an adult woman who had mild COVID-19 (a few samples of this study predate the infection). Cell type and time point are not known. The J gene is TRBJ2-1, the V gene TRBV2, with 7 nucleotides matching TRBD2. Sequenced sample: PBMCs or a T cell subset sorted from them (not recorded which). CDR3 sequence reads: CASTASGSYNEQFF. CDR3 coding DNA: TGTGCCAGCACCGCTAGCGGCTCCTACAATGAGCAGTTCTTC.